The 5 T cell receptor beta chains listed next were all sequenced from one sample in a study of blood T cell repertoires in COVID-19 (dated by TCRdb to 2018 to 2020). Libraries were made using the immunoSEQ multiplex PCR assay. TCRdb took this table from immuneACCESS and kept in-frame rearrangements with V and J called. Such tables lack part of the clones; where checked against another copy, unresolved V genes explain under half of the gap, and the rest is unexplained. Here the sample has about 270,000 clones; 81% occur a single time. The top ten hold roughly 2.9% of the sample. What was sequenced was peripheral blood. Receptors originate from an older woman with active or convalescent COVID-19.

This clone was picked up one time. The gene calls are TRBV29-1 and TRBJ2-2, with a tentative D call TRBD2 (6 bases). From germline, CDR1 is SQVTM and CDR2 ANQGSEA. Deletions cut 6 bases from V and 6 bases from J, with 11 bases between. The CDR3 is 12 residues long. The chain's CDR3 is CSVGSGAGELFF. The CDR3 DNA sequence: TGCAGCGTGGGGTCGGGGGCCGGGGAGCTGTTTTTT.

In this sample, this clone turned up a few times. The chain recombines TRBV5-8 with TRBJ2-3; no reliable D call. V was pared by 7 bases and J by 5 bases, with 14 bases between. Germline V gives CDR1 SGHTS, CDR2 YDEGEE. The CDR3 is 13 residues long. The CDR3 region has the DNA TGTGCCAGCGCCCGCCAGGTAGGAGATACGCAGTATTTT. Its translation: CASARQVGDTQYF.

In regard to this clone: No conserved phenylalanine or tryptophan ends this CDR3, so it is likely a read error. The chain uses TRBV6-4 and TRBJ1-2; 7 bases map to TRBD1. Unmatched junction bases numbered 14, after V lost 6 bases and J lost 7 bases. There are 15 residues in the CDR3. Germline-derived CDR1 and CDR2 are MRHNA and SNTAGT. The CDR3 DNA sequence: TGTGCCAGCAGGGGGGAATCTCAGGGGGTGACTGGCTACACCCTC. As protein: CASRGESQGVTGYTL.

The chain employs TRBV5-1 and TRBJ2-2; tentatively, D is TRBD1 (6 bases). Germline lookup yields CDR1 SGHRS and CDR2 YFSETQ. Trimming removed 1 base at V and 3 bases at J, with 10 bases between. The CDR3 is 15 residues long. DNA of the CDR3: TGCGCCAGCAGCTTGTCGCAGGGGTACACCGGGGAGCTGTTTTTT. Translating it yields CASSLSQGYTGELFF.

The rearrangement uses TRBV11-2 and TRBJ2-7, with a tentative D call TRBD1 (6 bases). The CDR3 has 15 residues. Germline V gives CDR1 SGHAT, CDR2 FQNNGV. Trimming pared 1 base from V and 3 bases from J, leaving 13 bases between. The CDR3, as DNA: TGTGCCAGCAGCTTAGGGGACACGGCCAGCTACGAGCAGTACTTC. This translates into CASSLGDTASYEQYF.